What follows are 19 T cell receptor beta chains derived from one specimen sequenced in a study of cytomegalovirus exposure and HLA in healthy donors. PCR primers comprised 60 Vbeta and 13 Jbeta primers. Here immunoSEQ multiplex PCR was the method, and the copy in TCRdb shows in-frame clones only, minus some. The sample consists of about 100,000 clones, about 74% of them appearing once. The sample taken for sequencing was PBMCs. These TCRs come from a female donor in good health and CMV-seropositive.

This chain uses TRBV6-5 with TRBJ2-2; D gene uncertain. With 2 bases removed from V and 0 bases from J, the gap between germline ends came to 4 bases. Germline CDR1 is MNHEY and CDR2 is SVGAGI. This CDR3 has 14 amino acids. The DNA for the CDR3 is TGTGCCAGCAGTTACGTATCGAACACCGGGGAGCTGTTTTTT. This translates into CASSYVSNTGELFF.

V and J are TRBV5-1 and TRBJ2-2, with unresolved D. The germline V gene encodes CDR1 SGHRS and CDR2 YFSETQ. The CDR3 runs to 15 residues. V lost 6 bases to trimming and J lost 0 bases, with 12 bases between them. This chain's CDR3 is CASTRILANTGELFF. CDR3 coding DNA: TGCGCCAGCACGAGGATCCTAGCGAACACCGGGGAGCTGTTTTTT.

This clone was observed once. The rearrangement uses TRBV6-1 and TRBJ2-2; tentative D call: TRBD1 (6 bases). This CDR3 region has 15 residues. Trimming removed 5 bases from V and 1 base from J, with 11 bases in between. Germline CDR1 is MNHNS and CDR2 is SASEGT. CDR3 sequence (DNA): TGTGCCAGCAGTCCGGACAGATTGAACACCGGGGAGCTGTTTTTT. It yields the protein CASSPDRLNTGELFF.

The chain carries TRBV19 and TRBJ2-4; 7 bases are shared with TRBD1. V shed 10 bases and J 6 bases; nucleotides not matched to a gene: 12. The germline V gene encodes CDR1 LNHDA and CDR2 SQIVND (reference sequence). This CDR3 is built from 14 residues. The CDR3 spells CATQGTAPLNIQYF. CDR3 bases: TGTGCCACCCAGGGGACAGCCCCCCTAAACATTCAGTACTTC.

V gene TRBV30 combines with J gene TRBJ2-2, with 8 bases that match TRBD2. With V trimmed by 3 bases and J by 4 bases, 4 bases remained unmatched. There are 14 residues in the CDR3. Germline V gene data show CDR1 as GTSNPN and CDR2 as SVGIG (reference sequence). CDR3 protein: CAWSRGTSTGELFF. The CDR3 nucleotides read TGTGCCTGGAGCCGCGGGACTAGCACCGGGGAGCTGTTTTTT.

This clone was picked up one time. The gene calls are TRBV18 and TRBJ1-1, with 9 bases that match TRBD1. Germline V gives CDR1 KGHSH, CDR2 LQKENI. The junction had 16 bases not matched to a gene; V was cut back by 1 base and J by 1 base. The CDR3 has 20 residues. The CDR3 sequence is CASSPLYRGHGLRENTEAFF. CDR3 DNA sequence: TGTGCCAGCTCACCACTTTACAGGGGGCACGGGCTACGGGAGAACACTGAAGCTTTCTTT.

The chain employs TRBV4-1 and TRBJ1-4; 8 bases are shared with TRBD1. The length of the CDR3 is 15 residues. Germline V gene lookup returns CDR1 MGHRA and CDR2 YSYEKL. V trimming: 4 bases; J trimming: 4 bases; junction bases outside the gene matches: 5. The CDR3 here is CASSPGQGDNEKLFF. CDR3 nucleotides: TGCGCCAGCAGCCCCGGACAGGGAGATAATGAAAAACTGTTTTTT.

V gene TRBV5-4 combines with J gene TRBJ2-7; D remains unclear. The CDR3 extends over 12 amino acids. Germline V gene data show CDR1 as SGHNT and CDR2 as YYREEE (reference sequence). Trimming pared 4 bases from V and 0 bases from J, leaving 5 bases between. The CDR3 loop reads CASSVSSYEQYF. The CDR3, as DNA: TGTGCCAGCAGCGTCAGCTCCTACGAGCAGTACTTC.

The V gene is TRBV18, the J gene TRBJ2-1; 9 positions agree with TRBD2. Germline values: CDR1 KGHSH, CDR2 LQKENI. Trimming cost V 0 bases and J 0 bases; bases outside gene matches: 9. The CDR3 has 19 amino acids. DNA for the CDR3: TGTGCCAGCTCACCACCTAGTCTAGCGGGGCCCTCCTCCTACAATGAGCAGTTCTTC. Protein sequence: CASSPPSLAGPSSYNEQFF.

Details on this clone: This same CDR3 is encoded by further DNA sequences in the sample. The gene calls are TRBV9 and TRBJ1-1, with D perhaps TRBD1 (6 bases). Germline V CDR1 and CDR2: SGDLS, YYNGEE. The CDR3 runs 15 residues. V was pared by 4 bases and J by 0 bases, with 13 bases between. For the CDR3, the DNA is TGTGCCAGCAGCCCCCTAGGGGGAATGAACACTGAAGCTTTCTTT. Its protein is CASSPLGGMNTEAFF.

The chain joins TRBV16 to TRBJ1-5; the D is unclear. Germline V gene lookup returns CDR1 KGHSY and CDR2 FQNENV. V lost 0 bases and J 0 bases, leaving 6 bases between the germline ends. The CDR3 sequence is 15 residues long. The CDR3: CASSQSSYSNQPQHF. CDR3 in DNA: TGTGCCAGCAGCCAATCGAGCTATAGCAATCAGCCCCAGCATTTT.

This clone was seen once. The chain employs TRBV5-6 and TRBJ1-3; D may be TRBD1 (6 bases). The CDR3 sequence is 14 residues long. Germline V CDR1 and CDR2: SGHDT, YYEEEE. Trimming stripped 1 base from V and 2 bases from J, with 7 bases between. CDR3: CASSLKGAGNTIYF. DNA for the CDR3: TGTGCCAGCAGCTTGAAGGGGGCTGGAAACACCATATATTTT. Filled out from reference TRBV5-6 and TRBJ1-3, the complete variable domain reads DAGVTQSPTHLIKTRGQQVTLRCSPKSGHDTVSWYQQALGQGPQFIFQYYEEEERQRGNFPDRFSGHQFPNYSSELNVNALLLGDSALYLCASSLKGAGNTIYFGEGSWLTVV.

The chain has TRBV7-3 and TRBJ2-1; 9 bases map to TRBD2. The CDR3 is 19 residues long. The V gene's germline CDR1 is SGHTA and CDR2 FQGTGA. Trimming at V came to 2 bases and at J to 1 base, leaving 12 bases not matched to a gene. The CDR3 bases are TGTGCCAGCAGCTTATGGGGGGGTAGCGGGAGTGTGTCCTACAATGAGCAGTTCTTC. This encodes CASSLWGGSGSVSYNEQFF.

The rearrangement links TRBV27 to TRBJ1-4; TRBD1 might be the D (6 bases). V was shortened by 5 bases and J by 6 bases, with 16 bases between the two germline ends. This CDR3 region has 15 residues. The germline V gene encodes CDR1 MNHEY and CDR2 SMNVEV (reference sequence). CDR3: CASSRIGDIYEKLFF. CDR3 sequence (DNA): TGTGCCAGCAGTCGGATTGGGGACATATATGAAAAACTGTTTTTT.

The rearrangement links TRBV18 to TRBJ2-7; possible D gene TRBD2, 6 bases. V lost 1 base and J lost 3, with 10 bases in between. CDR3 length: 14 residues. Germline CDR1 is KGHSH and CDR2 is LQKENI. CDR3 amino acids: CASSPLAEVYEQYF. As DNA, the CDR3 is TGTGCCAGCTCACCACTAGCGGAGGTCTACGAGCAGTACTTC. The variable domain in full, with the rest retrieved from reference TRBV18 and TRBJ2-7, is NAGVMQNPRHLVRRRGQEARLRCSPMKGHSHVYWYRQLPEEGLKFMVYLQKENIIDESGMPKERFSAEFPKEGPSILRIQQVVRGDSAAYFCASSPLAEVYEQYFGPGTRLTVT.

J is TRBJ2-5 and V is TRBV5-1, with 7 bases that match TRBD1. The CDR3 covers 15 residues. V gave up 0 bases and J gave up 10 bases; unmatched junction bases: 12. The germline V gene encodes CDR1 SGHRS and CDR2 YFSETQ. DNA for the CDR3: TGCGCCAGCAGCTTGGGAGTGACAGGGTCAGGAGACCAGTACTTC. Protein: CASSLGVTGSGDQYF.

The genes are TRBV5-1 and TRBJ1-1; the D is unclear. The germline V gene encodes CDR1 SGHRS and CDR2 YFSETQ. V gave up 0 bases and J gave up 3 bases, with 12 bases separating them. This CDR3 spans 15 amino acids. The CDR3 sequence: CASSLDPVRDTEAFF. The CDR3, as DNA: TGCGCCAGCAGCTTGGATCCTGTGCGAGACACTGAAGCTTTCTTT.

This sequence joins TRBV7-3 and TRBJ1-5, with D unclear. V was shortened by 2 bases and J by 9 bases, with 11 bases between the two germline ends. Germline CDR1 SGHTA, CDR2 FQGTGA. The CDR3 contains 13 residues. The CDR3 nucleotides read TGTGCCAGCAGCTTAGAGGTTGGCCGGCCCCAGCATTTT. Its protein product is CASSLEVGRPQHF.

This clone turned up a few times. The CDR3 bases are TGTGCCAGCAGACTAATGTCTGAAGCTTTCTTT. Its translation is CASRLMSEAFF. J is TRBJ1-1 and V is TRBV28; D remains ambiguous. The V gene lost 6 bases and the J gene lost 6 bases, with 8 bases spanning the gap. The CDR3 totals 11 residues. CDR1 and CDR2 from the germline V gene are MDHEN and SYDVKM.